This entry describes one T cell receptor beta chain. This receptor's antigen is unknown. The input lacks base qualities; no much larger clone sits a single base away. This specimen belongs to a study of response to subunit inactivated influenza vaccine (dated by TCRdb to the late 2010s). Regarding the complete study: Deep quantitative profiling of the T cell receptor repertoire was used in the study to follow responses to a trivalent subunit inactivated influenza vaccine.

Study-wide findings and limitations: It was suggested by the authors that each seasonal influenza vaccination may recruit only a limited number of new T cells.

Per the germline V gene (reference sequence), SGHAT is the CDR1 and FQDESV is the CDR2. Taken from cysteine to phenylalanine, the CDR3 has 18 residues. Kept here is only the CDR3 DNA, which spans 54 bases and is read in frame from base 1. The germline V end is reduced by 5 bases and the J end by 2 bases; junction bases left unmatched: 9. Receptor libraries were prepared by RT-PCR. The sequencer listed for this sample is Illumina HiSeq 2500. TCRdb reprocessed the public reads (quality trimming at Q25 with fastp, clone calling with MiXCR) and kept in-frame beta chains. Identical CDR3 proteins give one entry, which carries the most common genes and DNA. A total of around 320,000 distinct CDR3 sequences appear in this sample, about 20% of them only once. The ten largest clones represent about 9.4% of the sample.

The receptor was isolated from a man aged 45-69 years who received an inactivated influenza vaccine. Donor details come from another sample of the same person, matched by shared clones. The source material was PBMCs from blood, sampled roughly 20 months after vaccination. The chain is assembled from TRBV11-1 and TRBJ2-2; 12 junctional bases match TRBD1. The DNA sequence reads TGTGCCAGCAGCCTCGACCTGGGACAGGGGGCAAACACCGGGGAGCTGTTTTTT. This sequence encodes CASSLDLGQGANTGELFF.